These 7 T cell receptor beta chains share one sample of origin, sequenced in a study of cytomegalovirus exposure and HLA in healthy donors. The PCR had 60 Vbeta and 13 Jbeta primers. The method was immunoSEQ multiplex PCR; TCRdb's version includes in-frame clones alone and lacks a portion of them. The sample lists 100,000 to 150,000 clones; about 76% were seen once. Sequencing used PBMCs. Every receptor here comes from a middle-aged man in good health and CMV-seropositive.

The rearrangement joins TRBV18 to TRBJ1-1, with TRBD1 matching 8 bases. V gave up 3 bases and J gave up 1 base; unmatched junction bases: 4. The CDR3 contains 15 residues. Germline assignment: CDR1 KGHSH and CDR2 LQKENI. CDR3 loop: CASSPLQGENTEAFF. The CDR3 DNA is TGTGCCAGCTCACCCCTACAGGGGGAGAACACTGAAGCTTTCTTT. Drawing the rest from reference TRBV18 and TRBJ1-1, the complete variable domain is NAGVMQNPRHLVRRRGQEARLRCSPMKGHSHVYWYRQLPEEGLKFMVYLQKENIIDESGMPKERFSAEFPKEGPSILRIQQVVRGDSAAYFCASSPLQGENTEAFFGQGTRLTVV.

This clone was seen more than once but under ten times. The V gene is TRBV19, the J gene TRBJ2-3; 9 bases agree with TRBD2. V dropped 1 base and J dropped 5; count of bases not matched to a gene: 1. CDR1 LNHDA and CDR2 SQIVND come from the germline V gene (reference sequence). This CDR3 contains 14 residues. This CDR3 reads CASSIGTSEDTQYF. For the CDR3, the DNA is TGTGCCAGTAGTATAGGGACTAGCGAAGATACGCAGTATTTT.

This clone was counted only a few times. The genes are TRBV7-8 and TRBJ1-6, with D unclear. The V gene lost 2 bases and the J gene lost 0 bases, with 8 bases spanning the gap. Germline assignment: CDR1 SGHVS and CDR2 FQNEAQ. CDR3 size: 16 residues. CDR3 loop: CASSLLASSYNSPLHF. The CDR3, as DNA: TGTGCCAGCAGCTTACTCGCGAGCTCCTATAATTCACCCCTCCACTTT.

The chain carries TRBV9 and TRBJ2-3, with 10 nucleotides matching TRBD2. J lost 0 bases, V lost 3 bases, and 4 bases had no gene match. The CDR3 runs to 16 residues. CDR1 SGDLS and CDR2 YYNGEE come from the germline V gene. CDR3 coding DNA: TGTGCCAGCAGCGCTCTAGCGGGGGAGAGCACAGATACGCAGTATTTT. Its translation is CASSALAGESTDTQYF.

This rearrangement joins TRBV6-5 to TRBJ1-2, with 9 bases lining up with TRBD1. Losses at the gene ends were 4 bases for V and 12 bases for J; bases not matched to a gene: 6. The CDR3 extends over 12 amino acids. The V gene's germline CDR1 is MNHEY and CDR2 SVGAGI. CDR3 in DNA: TGTGCCAGCAGTTCGCGACAGGGGGATGACACCTTC. Translated, it gives CASSSRQGDDTF.

This clone was picked up a small number of times. This chain connects TRBV27 to TRBJ1-4; TRBD1 matches at 9 bases. CDR1 and CDR2 (germline): MNHEY, SMNVEV (reference sequence). There are 15 residues in the CDR3. After removal of 6 bases from V and 8 bases from J, the junction contained 10 bases not matched to a gene. The CDR3 spells CASSPRDRVGEKLFF. The CDR3 bases are TGTGCCAGCAGCCCCCGGGACAGGGTAGGAGAAAAACTGTTTTTT.

The J gene is TRBJ2-7, the V gene TRBV5-1; TRBD2 agrees at 7 bases. V gave up 0 bases and J gave up 3 bases; unmatched junction bases: 12. Per germline, CDR1 SGHRS and CDR2 YFSETQ. The CDR3 has 17 residues. CDR3 DNA: TGCGCCAGCAGCTTGGGGGGAGGAGCGGGAAGGAGCTACGAGCAGTACTTC. It encodes CASSLGGGAGRSYEQYF.